Each of the 17 T cell receptor beta chains below was sequenced from the same sample in a study of blood T cell repertoires in COVID-19. Data came from immunoSEQ multiplex PCR; TCRdb stores just in-frame clones and leaves some out. Of 320,000 or so clones in the sample, 85% were seen once. Source material: PBMCs or T cells enriched from blood (not recorded which). The receptors here all came from a woman in her twenties or thirties who had been exposed to COVID-19.

The table lists this clone with a count of one. The chain recombines TRBV7-3 with TRBJ2-2; D gene unclear. This CDR3 comprises 13 residues. V was trimmed by 0 bases and J by 11 bases, leaving 10 bases between them. Germline CDR1 SGHTA, CDR2 FQGTGA. DNA for the CDR3: TGTGCCAGCAGCTTAACACTATCGACCGAGCTGTTTTTT. This codes for CASSLTLSTELFF.

This clone was counted many times. The genes are TRBV28 and TRBJ1-1; 7 bases are a match to TRBD1. Germline V gene data show CDR1 as MDHEN and CDR2 as SYDVKM. Trimming took 7 bases from V and 1 from J; bases not matched to a gene: 6. The CDR3 has 14 amino acids. CDR3: CASTTTGRNTEAFF. The DNA for the CDR3 is TGTGCCAGCACCACGACAGGGAGGAACACTGAAGCTTTCTTT. Variable domain in full (rest from reference TRBV28 and TRBJ1-1): DVKVTQSSRYLVKRTGEKVFLECVQDMDHENMFWYRQDPGLGLRLIYFSYDVKMKEKGDIPEGYSVSREKKERFSLILESASTNQTSMYLCASTTTGRNTEAFFGQGTRLTVV.

V and J are TRBV7-9 and TRBJ2-5; tentative D call: TRBD1 (5 bases). Trimming shortened V by 0 bases and J by 1 base, and 9 bases separated the two germline ends. CDR3 length: 15 residues. The V gene's germline CDR1 is SEHNR and CDR2 FQNEAQ (reference sequence). This CDR3 is CASSLAQGGQETQYF. Here the CDR3 DNA reads TGTGCCAGCAGCTTAGCGCAGGGCGGCCAAGAGACCCAGTACTTC.

The V gene is TRBV28, the J gene TRBJ2-7; 9 positions match TRBD2. The CDR3 is made up of 15 amino acids. The V segment lost 4 bases and the J segment 2 bases; nucleotides outside the gene matches: 6. Germline V lookup: CDR1 MDHEN, CDR2 SYDVKM. The CDR3 spells CASSYKRGATYEQYF. For the CDR3, the DNA is TGTGCCAGCAGTTATAAGCGGGGGGCGACCTACGAGCAGTACTTC.

The chain couples TRBV13 to TRBJ2-5, with 8 bases fitting TRBD1. The V gene end was trimmed by 4 bases and the J gene end by 2 bases; junction bases not matched to a gene: 3. The CDR3 loop spans 14 amino acids. CDR1 and CDR2 (germline): PRHDT, FYEKMQ (reference sequence). CDR3 residues: CASSWDRRQETQYF. The CDR3 DNA reads as TGTGCCAGCAGCTGGGACAGGCGACAAGAGACCCAGTACTTC.

The chain links TRBV27 to TRBJ2-1, with 10 bases aligning to TRBD2. The CDR3 is 14 residues long. J was trimmed by 4 bases and V by 7 bases; bases with no gene match: 4. CDR1 MNHEY and CDR2 SMNVEV come from the germline V gene (reference sequence). The chain's CDR3 is CASKTSGAYNEQFF. The CDR3 region has the DNA TGTGCCAGCAAAACTAGCGGGGCATACAATGAGCAGTTCTTC.

V gene TRBV28 combines with J gene TRBJ1-1; TRBD1 matches 12 bases. The length of the CDR3 is 15 residues. Germline V gene sequence: CDR1 MDHEN, CDR2 SYDVKM. V gave up 5 bases and J gave up 6 bases; unmatched junction bases: 7. CDR3 coding DNA: TGTGCCAGCAGTGGGACAGGGGGCATCGTTGCTGAAGCTTTCTTT. It translates to CASSGTGGIVAEAFF.

The V gene is TRBV9, the J gene TRBJ1-1; 8 bases match TRBD1. V was clipped by 0 bases and J by 11 bases; unmatched bases: 12. Germline V gives CDR1 SGDLS, CDR2 YYNGEE. This CDR3 is 15 amino acids long. This chain's CDR3 is CASSVEPGQGEIAFF. CDR3 DNA: TGTGCCAGCAGCGTAGAACCCGGACAGGGTGAAATTGCTTTCTTT.

The chain couples TRBV13 to TRBJ2-5; unclear D gene. This CDR3 is built from 11 residues. The germline CDR1 and CDR2 sequences are PRHDT and FYEKMQ (reference sequence). Deletions cut 6 bases from V and 1 base from J, with 3 bases between. CDR3 region: CASSIQETQYF. CDR3 bases: TGTGCCAGCAGTATCCAAGAGACCCAGTACTTC. Filled out from reference TRBV13 and TRBJ2-5, the complete variable domain reads AAGVIQSPRHLIKEKRETATLKCYPIPRHDTVYWYQQGPGQDPQFLISFYEKMQSDKGSIPDRFSAQQFSDYHSELNMSSLELGDSALYFCASSIQETQYFGPGTRLLVL.

The gene calls are TRBV4-1 and TRBJ1-2; tentative D call: TRBD1 (6 bases). V dropped 6 bases and J dropped 7 bases, with 15 bases sitting between them. The germline V gene has CDR1 MGHRA and CDR2 YSYEKL. The CDR3 runs to 13 residues. CDR3 DNA sequence: TGCGCCAGCAGAGGGGGGGTGAACGGTGGCTACACCTTC. Translated: CASRGGVNGGYTF.

This rearrangement joins TRBV5-6 to TRBJ1-2; D is undetermined. Germline V gives CDR1 SGHDT, CDR2 YYEEEE. The length of the CDR3 is 13 residues. Between the trimmed V and J ends, which lost 4 bases and 4 bases, there was a span of 11 bases. This chain's CDR3 is CASSPGDPYGYTF. CDR3 bases: TGTGCCAGCAGCCCCGGGGATCCCTATGGCTACACCTTC.

The J gene is TRBJ1-1, the V gene TRBV27; D is undetermined. Germline V gene lookup returns CDR1 MNHEY and CDR2 SMNVEV (reference sequence). V lost 5 bases and J lost 4, with 8 bases in between. This CDR3 region has 12 residues. The CDR3 protein is CASSPSPTEAFF. For the CDR3, the DNA is TGTGCCAGCAGTCCAAGCCCCACTGAAGCTTTCTTT.

This chain links TRBV7-2 with TRBJ1-6, with 8 positions matching TRBD1. The CDR3 sequence is 15 residues long. CDR1 and CDR2 (germline): SGHTA, FQGNSA. J gave up 13 bases and V 4 bases, and 12 bases lay outside the gene matches. The CDR3 region has the DNA TGTGCCAGCAGCTCGGGACAGGCCCAACGTGGGCCCCTCCACTTT. Translation: CASSSGQAQRGPLHF.

The gene calls are TRBV10-3 and TRBJ2-3, with D possibly being TRBD2 (5 bases). This CDR3 contains 13 residues. Germline V CDR1 and CDR2: ENHRY, SYGVKD. V was shortened by 6 bases and J by 3 bases, with 10 bases between the two germline ends. The CDR3 protein is CAIRLPGTDTQYF. As DNA, the CDR3 is TGTGCCATCAGATTGCCGGGGACAGATACGCAGTATTTT.

V is TRBV19 and J is TRBJ1-2; weak D call: TRBD1 (6 bases). Germline CDR1 LNHDA, CDR2 SQIVND (reference sequence). V dropped 5 bases and J dropped 5 bases, with 12 bases sitting between them. CDR3 length: 13 residues. DNA for the CDR3: TGTGCCAGTAGTTACGACAGGACGTATGGCTACACCTTC. Amino acids: CASSYDRTYGYTF.

V and J are TRBV10-3 and TRBJ2-1; tentative D call: TRBD2 (5 bases). The V and J ends lost 3 bases and 9 bases respectively, with 12 bases between them. Germline CDR1 is ENHRY and CDR2 is SYGVKD. This CDR3 has 13 residues. The CDR3 bases are TGTGCCATCAGTGAAACTCGTCGGGGTGAGCAGTTCTTC. Its protein is CAISETRRGEQFF.

The rearrangement links TRBV7-9 to TRBJ1-2; TRBD1 aligns across 10 bases. The CDR3 contains 13 residues. Germline lookup yields CDR1 SEHNR and CDR2 FQNEAQ (reference sequence). The V gene end was trimmed by 5 bases and the J gene end by 8 bases; junction bases not matched to a gene: 5. The CDR3, as DNA: TGTGCCAGCAGCCAGGGACAGGGGAGAGGCTACACCTTC. It codes for CASSQGQGRGYTF.